The entry that follows covers one TCR beta chain sequence. The data belong to a study of blood T cell repertoires in COVID-19. The overall study: The study drew acute and convalescent COVID-19 samples from the United States, Italy and Spain.

Per the study methods: Quantification of nucleated cells was approximated via reference gene primer amplification. The method was immunoSEQ multiplex PCR; TCRdb's version includes in-frame clones alone and lacks a portion of them. Clone size and V and J calls were adopted from that table, with D and trimming inferred from the DNA. Altogether some 340,000 clones are present, around nine tenths being singletons, with the ten largest covering approximately 4.1%. Participant ages covered roughly 18 to 89 years across around 22 US areas. Assignment of participants to cohorts was predicated upon participant-reported clinical history. Trimming stripped 2 bases from V and 3 bases from J, with 7 bases between. The length of the CDR3 is 13 residues. Germline assignment: CDR1 KGHSH and CDR2 LQKENI.

The rearrangement uses TRBV18 and TRBJ1-1; D gene unclear. The source is a woman aged 25 to 45 who had been exposed to COVID-19. Sequencing was performed on PBMCs or T cells enriched from blood (not recorded which). The CDR3 bases are TGTGCCAGCTCACCAGGGCCAGACACTGAAGCTTTCTTT. This translates into CASSPGPDTEAFF.